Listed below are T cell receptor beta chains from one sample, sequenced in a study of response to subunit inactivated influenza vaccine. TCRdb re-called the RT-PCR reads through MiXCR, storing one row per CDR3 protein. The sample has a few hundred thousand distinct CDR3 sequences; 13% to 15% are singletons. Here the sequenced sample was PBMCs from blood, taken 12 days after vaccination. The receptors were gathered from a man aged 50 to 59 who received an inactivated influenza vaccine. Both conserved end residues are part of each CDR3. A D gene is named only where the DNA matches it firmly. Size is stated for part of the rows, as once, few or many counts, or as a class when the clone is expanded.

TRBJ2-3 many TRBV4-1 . CASSQTLTTGSDTQYF TGCGCCAGCAGCCAGACCCTTACAACAGGGTCAGATACGCAGTATTTT
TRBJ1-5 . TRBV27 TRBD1 CASSFRGQGKVNQPQHF TGTGCCAGCAGTTTTCGGGGACAGGGGAAGGTCAATCAGCCCCAGCATTTT
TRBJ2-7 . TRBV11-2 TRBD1 CASSPPRTGSTYEQYF TGTGCCAGCAGCCCCCCCAGGACAGGGAGTACCTACGAGCAGTACTTC
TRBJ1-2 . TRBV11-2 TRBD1 CASSVTGVYGYTF TGTGCCAGCAGCGTTACAGGGGTCTATGGCTACACCTTC
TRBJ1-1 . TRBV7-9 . CASTPGGPDNTEAFF TGTGCCAGCACCCCAGGAGGGCCAGACAACACTGAAGCTTTCTTT
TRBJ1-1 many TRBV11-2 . CASSAVAWGTEAFF TGTGCCAGCAGCGCCGTCGCGTGGGGGACTGAAGCTTTCTTT
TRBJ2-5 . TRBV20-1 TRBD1 CSARGQTGGETQYF TGCAGTGCTCGAGGACAGACAGGGGGAGAGACCCAGTACTTC
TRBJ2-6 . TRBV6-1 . CATWNSGANVLTF TGTGCCACCTGGAACTCTGGGGCCAACGTCCTGACTTTC
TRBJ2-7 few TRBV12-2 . CASRLEQTAYEQYF TGTGCAAGTCGCTTAGAACAGACCGCATACGAGCAGTACTTC
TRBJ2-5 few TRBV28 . CASSFAAQETQYF TGTGCCAGCAGTTTTGCGGCCCAAGAGACCCAGTACTTC
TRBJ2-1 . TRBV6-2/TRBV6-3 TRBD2 CASSRLGLADEQFF TGTGCCAGCAGTCGCTTAGGACTAGCGGATGAGCAGTTCTTC
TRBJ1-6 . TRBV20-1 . CSATGLQGSYNSPLHF TGCAGTGCTACAGGTCTACAGGGCTCCTATAATTCACCCCTCCACTTT
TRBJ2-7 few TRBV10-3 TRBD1 CAIRQPGQSSYEQYF TGTGCCATCAGACAACCGGGACAGAGCTCCTACGAGCAGTACTTC
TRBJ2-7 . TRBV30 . CAWRIYYEQYF TGTGCCTGGAGGATCTACTACGAGCAGTACTTC
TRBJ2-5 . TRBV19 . CASSIASRSEETQYF TGTGCCAGTAGTATAGCGTCTAGATCGGAAGAGACCCAGTACTTC
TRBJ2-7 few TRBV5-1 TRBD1 CASSFGLRDSHYEQYF TGCGCCAGCAGCTTTGGCCTGAGGGACAGTCACTACGAGCAGTACTTC
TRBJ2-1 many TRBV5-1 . CASSLGYEQFF TGTGCCAGCAGCTTAGGTTATGAGCAGTTCTTC
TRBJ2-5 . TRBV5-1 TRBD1 CASSLANRGFQETQYF TGCGCCAGCAGCTTGGCCAACAGGGGTTTCCAAGAGACCCAGTACTTC
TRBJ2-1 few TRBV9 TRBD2 CASSVGRTSNNEQFF TGTGCCAGCAGCGTAGGACGGACTAGCAACAATGAGCAGTTCTTC
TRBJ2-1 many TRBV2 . CASSERLNEQFF TGTGCCAGCAGTGAACGGCTCAATGAGCAGTTCTTC
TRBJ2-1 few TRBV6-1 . CASPGDFGEGNEQFF .
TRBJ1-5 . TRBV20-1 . CSATRQPNQPQHF TGCAGTGCTACCCGACAGCCCAATCAGCCCCAGCATTTT
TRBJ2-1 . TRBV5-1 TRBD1 CASRTGQNNEQFF TGCGCCAGCAGAACGGGACAGAACAATGAGCAGTTCTTC
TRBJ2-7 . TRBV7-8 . CASSLVSSATYEQYF TGTGCCAGCAGCTTAGTTTCCTCAGCAACCTACGAGCAGTACTTC
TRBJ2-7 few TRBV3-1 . CASSHQGSYEQYF TGTGCCAGCAGCCACCAGGGCTCCTACGAGCAGTACTTC
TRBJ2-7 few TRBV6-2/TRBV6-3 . CASSYFLSYEQYF TGTGCCAGCAGTTACTTTCTCTCCTACGAGCAGTACTTC
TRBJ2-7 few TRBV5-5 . CASSPSGRDTHEQYF TGTGCCAGCAGCCCGAGCGGCCGGGACACCCACGAGCAGTACTTC
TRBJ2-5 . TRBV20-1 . CSAARETQYF TGCAGTGCTGCCAGAGAGACCCAGTACTTC
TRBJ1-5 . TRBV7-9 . CASSSDVGNQPQHF TGTGCCAGCAGCTCGGACGTGGGCAATCAGCCCCAGCATTTT
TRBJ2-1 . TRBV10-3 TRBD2 CAISRELAGANEQFF TGTGCCATCAGTAGGGAACTAGCGGGAGCAAATGAGCAGTTCTTC
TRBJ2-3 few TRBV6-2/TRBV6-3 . CASSYSKGVWEADTQYF TGTGCCAGCAGTTACTCGAAGGGGGTATGGGAGGCAGATACGCAGTATTTT
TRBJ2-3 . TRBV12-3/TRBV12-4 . CASSPGARGNTDTQYF TGTGCCAGCAGCCCAGGGGCCAGAGGGAACACAGATACGCAGTATTTT
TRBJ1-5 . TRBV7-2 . CASSPGLLGNQPQHF TGTGCCAGCAGCCCGGGACTCTTAGGCAATCAGCCCCAGCATTTT
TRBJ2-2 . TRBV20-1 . CSARGGSANTGELFF TGCAGTGCTAGAGGGGGCTCGGCGAACACCGGGGAGCTGTTTTTT
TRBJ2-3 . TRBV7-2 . CASSLGGSQDTQYF TGTGCCAGCAGCTTAGGGGGGTCGCAAGATACGCAGTATTTT
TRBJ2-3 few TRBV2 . CASSPTGITDTQYF TGTGCCAGCAGTCCCACAGGGATCACAGATACGCAGTATTTT
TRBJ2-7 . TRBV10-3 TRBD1 CAIGLQGNDEQYF TGTGCCATCGGCTTACAGGGGAACGACGAGCAGTACTTC
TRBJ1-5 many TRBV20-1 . CSALGPYGNQPQHF TGCAGTGCTCTAGGCCCGTATGGGAATCAGCCCCAGCATTTT
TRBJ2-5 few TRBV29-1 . CSVSYREETQYF TGCAGCGTTTCTTACCGGGAAGAGACCCAGTACTTC
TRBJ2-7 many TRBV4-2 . CASSREGGPYEQYF TGTGCCAGCAGCCGAGAGGGGGGGCCCTACGAGCAGTACTTC
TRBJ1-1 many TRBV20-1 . CSASRWNTEAFF TGCAGTGCTAGTAGGTGGAACACTGAAGCTTTCTTT
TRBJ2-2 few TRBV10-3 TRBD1 CAISGLDREAGELFF TGTGCCATCAGCGGCCTGGACAGGGAGGCCGGGGAGCTGTTTTTT
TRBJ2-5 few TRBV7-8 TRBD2 CASSFTSGRAEETQYF TGTGCCAGCAGCTTCACTAGCGGGAGGGCCGAAGAGACCCAGTACTTC
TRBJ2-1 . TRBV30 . CAWSVGSYNEQFF TGTGCCTGGAGTGTTGGGTCCTACAATGAGCAGTTCTTC
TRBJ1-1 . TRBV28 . CASSLIGRVNTEAFF TGTGCCAGCAGTTTAATAGGCCGCGTGAACACTGAAGCTTTCTTT
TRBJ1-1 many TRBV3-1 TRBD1 CASSRTGGITEAFF TGTGCCAGCAGCCGCACAGGGGGTATCACTGAAGCTTTCTTT
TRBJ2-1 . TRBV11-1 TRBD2 CASSLVGGRAIGDGNEQFF TGTGCCAGCAGCTTAGTTGGCGGGAGGGCCATTGGGGACGGGAATGAGCAGTTCTTC
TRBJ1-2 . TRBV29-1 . CSVGSGLYGYTF TGCAGCGTGGGTTCGGGACTCTATGGCTACACCTTC
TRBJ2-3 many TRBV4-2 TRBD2 CASSQEVGSGGADTQYF TGTGCCAGCAGCCAAGAAGTTGGTAGCGGGGGGGCAGATACGCAGTATTTT
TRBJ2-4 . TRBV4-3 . CASSQEGPLAKNIQYF TGCGCCAGCAGCCAAGAGGGGCCGTTAGCCAAAAACATTCAGTACTTC
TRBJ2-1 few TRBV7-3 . CASSFNSESYNEQFF TGTGCCAGCAGCTTTAACAGTGAATCCTACAATGAGCAGTTCTTC
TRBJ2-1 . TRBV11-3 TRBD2 CASSLKGLAGNEQFF TGTGCCAGCAGCTTAAAGGGACTAGCGGGGAATGAGCAGTTCTTC
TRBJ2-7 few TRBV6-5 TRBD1 CASSYGQGSDEQYF TGTGCCAGCAGTTATGGACAGGGCTCAGACGAGCAGTACTTC
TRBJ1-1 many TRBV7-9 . CASSFAGVYDTEAFF TGTGCCAGCAGCTTCGCAGGGGTCTATGACACTGAAGCTTTCTTT
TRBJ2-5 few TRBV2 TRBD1 CASRRQGYETQYF TGTGCCAGCAGGAGACAGGGGTACGAGACCCAGTACTTC